The 20 T cell receptor beta chains reported below all come from one sample, sequenced in a study of blood T cell repertoires in COVID-19. Profiled with immunoSEQ multiplex PCR; TCRdb holds only in-frame clones, not every one. The table has some 20,000 clones, over 75% seen once. Sequenced sample: peripheral blood. Receptor source: a man aged 50-60 years with active COVID-19.

V gene TRBV27 combines with J gene TRBJ1-2; D uncertain. CDR1 is MNHEY and CDR2 is SMNVEV in the germline V gene (reference sequence). V lost 3 bases to trimming and J lost 6 bases, with 20 bases between them. The CDR3 spans 16 residues. DNA of the CDR3: TGTGCCAGCAGTTTTATTCGATTCGAGGGAATAGATGGCTACACCTTC. Translated: CASSFIRFEGIDGYTF.

The chain carries TRBV27 and TRBJ2-7; D possibly corresponds to TRBD2 (6 bases). The CDR3 is 14 amino acids. From germline, CDR1 is MNHEY and CDR2 SMNVEV (reference sequence). Between the trimmed V and J ends, which lost 2 bases and 3 bases, there was a span of 11 bases. CDR3 loop: CASSLGGFLYEQYF. The DNA for the CDR3 is TGTGCCAGCAGTTTAGGGGGGTTCCTCTACGAGCAGTACTTC.

V and J are TRBV14 and TRBJ2-2; D is perhaps TRBD1 (5 bases). Trimming pared 2 bases from V and 7 bases from J, leaving 14 bases between. There are 15 residues in the CDR3. The V gene's germline CDR1 is SGHDN and CDR2 FVKESK. Here the CDR3 reads CASSQPPGAGGELFF. The CDR3 DNA reads TGTGCCAGCAGCCAACCCCCTGGGGCAGGCGGGGAGCTGTTTTTT. The whole variable domain, remainder taken from reference TRBV14 and TRBJ2-2, is EAGVTQFPSHSVIEKGQTVTLRCDPISGHDNLYWYRRVMGKEIKFLLHFVKESKQDESGMPNNRFLAERTGGTYSTLKVQPAELEDSGVYFCASSQPPGAGGELFFGEGSRLTVL.

This clone came up once. This sequence joins TRBV7-7 and TRBJ1-1, with D perhaps TRBD1 (6 bases). V was clipped by 5 bases and J by 2 bases, with 9 bases between them. The CDR3 contains 13 residues. Germline V gene sequence: CDR1 SSHAT, CDR2 FNYEAQ (reference sequence). The CDR3, as DNA: TGTGCCAGCAGCCAGGACAGAAACACTGAAGCTTTCTTT. Its translation: CASSQDRNTEAFF.

The V call is TRBV10-1, the J call TRBJ2-7, with a possible D match to TRBD1 (7 bases). V lost 5 bases and J 3 bases, leaving 14 bases between the germline ends. Germline loops: CDR1 WNHNN, CDR2 SYGVQD (reference sequence). The CDR3 has 14 amino acids. As DNA, the CDR3 is TGCGCCAGCAGTCAGGACAGGACTATCTACGAGCAGTACTTC. It codes for CASSQDRTIYEQYF.

This chain links TRBV30 with TRBJ1-5; 9 bases map to TRBD1. Germline CDR1 GTSNPN, CDR2 SVGIG (reference sequence). The CDR3 contains 14 residues. V was pared by 6 bases and J by 4 bases, with 7 bases of the junction left unmatched. CDR3 amino acids: CACQLTGGNQPQHF. The DNA for the CDR3 is TGTGCCTGCCAGCTGACAGGGGGAAATCAGCCCCAGCATTTT.

The chain joins TRBV5-1 to TRBJ2-5, with 9 positions matching TRBD2. From germline, CDR1 is SGHRS and CDR2 YFSETQ. The CDR3 runs 15 residues. V shed 4 bases and J 1 base; nucleotides not matched to a gene: 5. The CDR3 loop reads CASSRSGGSQETQYF. CDR3 bases: TGCGCCAGCAGCAGGAGCGGGGGGTCCCAAGAGACCCAGTACTTC.

The chain employs TRBV9 and TRBJ2-5; no firm D call. Per germline, CDR1 SGDLS and CDR2 YYNGEE. This CDR3 comprises 14 residues. The V gene lost 0 bases and the J gene lost 5 bases, with 11 bases spanning the gap. The chain's CDR3 is CASSVGDSDETQYF. The CDR3 DNA is TGTGCCAGCAGCGTAGGAGACTCCGACGAGACCCAGTACTTC.

V gene TRBV6-2 or TRBV6-3 combines with J gene TRBJ1-4; a weak D match, TRBD1 (6 bases). V lost 4 bases and J lost 9, with 15 bases in between. The CDR3 spans 14 residues. From germline, CDR1 is MNHEY and CDR2 SVGEGT. The DNA of the CDR3 is TGTGCCAGCAGTTCCCCAGGGGATCGGAAAAAACTGTTTTTT. It yields the protein CASSSPGDRKKLFF.

The V gene is TRBV9, the J gene TRBJ1-1, with TRBD1 matching 8 bases. The CDR3 is 14 amino acids. Trimming cost V 7 bases and J 4 bases; bases outside gene matches: 9. Germline V CDR1 and CDR2: SGDLS, YYNGEE. For the CDR3, the DNA is TGTGCCAGCTCCCCTTACGGACAGGGCACTGAAGCTTTCTTT. Its protein is CASSPYGQGTEAFF.

The V call is TRBV18, the J call TRBJ2-7; 10 bases fit TRBD2. J gave up 6 bases and V 2 bases, and 7 bases lay outside the gene matches. The CDR3 has 15 residues. The germline CDR1 and CDR2 sequences are KGHSH and LQKENI. The CDR3 region has the DNA TGTGCCAGCTCACCAGAGGCAGCGGGGGGGCGCGAGCAGTACTTC. This translates into CASSPEAAGGREQYF.

The chain recombines TRBV7-9 with TRBJ2-7, with TRBD1 identical over 9 bases. The CDR3 is 14 amino acids. Germline V gene lookup returns CDR1 SEHNR and CDR2 FQNEAQ (reference sequence). With 6 bases clipped from V and 2 bases from J, the junction kept 5 bases outside the gene matches. The CDR3 spells CASSTGTGTYEQYF. CDR3 bases: TGTGCCAGCAGTACCGGGACAGGGACCTACGAGCAGTACTTC.

The chain recombines TRBV24-1 with TRBJ2-1, with D tentatively TRBD2 (6 bases). The CDR3 is 13 amino acids. V was clipped by 5 bases and J by 5 bases, with 9 bases between them. CDR1 is KGHDR and CDR2 is SFDVKD in the germline V gene. CDR3 amino acids: CATSGLVNNEQFF. CDR3 DNA: TGTGCCACCAGTGGACTAGTGAACAATGAGCAGTTCTTC.

V usage is TRBV5-5 and J usage is TRBJ1-1; unclear D gene. This CDR3 is built from 14 residues. Trimming stripped 0 bases from V and 5 bases from J, with 11 bases between. Germline-derived CDR1 and CDR2 are SGHKS and YYEKEE (reference sequence). Here the CDR3 reads CASSLGGGPTEAFF. CDR3 DNA: TGTGCCAGCAGCTTGGGTGGAGGGCCTACTGAAGCTTTCTTT.

This clone is labeled as medium-sized (0.01 to 0.1%). J is TRBJ2-7 and V is TRBV5-1, with a weak D call TRBD1 (6 bases). The CDR3 is 12 amino acids. The V end was cut by 1 base, the J end by 4 bases, with 6 bases between. Looked up from germline, CDR1 is SGHRS and CDR2 is YFSETQ. The CDR3 here is CASSLQGYEQYF. The CDR3 DNA reads TGCGCCAGCAGCTTGCAGGGGTACGAGCAGTACTTC.

This clone was seen a handful of times. The chain's CDR3 is CSVPLGGNGYTF. The CDR3 DNA follows: TGCAGCGTGCCCCTGGGGGGGAACGGCTACACCTTC. The V gene is TRBV29-1, the J gene TRBJ1-2, with a possible D match to TRBD1 (5 bases). This CDR3 is 12 amino acids long. Per germline, CDR1 SQVTM and CDR2 ANQGSEA. Trimming left V 6 bases short and J 8 bases short, with 16 bases between.

The rearrangement links TRBV12-2 to TRBJ1-1; the D call in the table, TRBD1, was not verified against the DNA. TRBV12-2 is assigned pseudogene status. The CDR3 covers 15 residues. The CDR3 spells CASRLASTVQGEAFF. As DNA, the CDR3 is TGTGCAAGTCGCTTAGCTTCGACCGTACAGGGTGAAGCTTTCTTT.

CDR3 in DNA: TGTGCCAGTACAGGGGCATGGGGCAATCAGCCCCAGCATTTT. This gives the protein CASTGAWGNQPQHF. The chain couples TRBV19 to TRBJ1-5, with D perhaps matching TRBD1 (6 bases). CDR1 LNHDA and CDR2 SQIVND come from the germline V gene (reference sequence). This CDR3 is 14 amino acids long. V was cut by 7 bases and J by 2 bases, with 12 bases left in between.

The chain employs TRBV10-3 and TRBJ1-5; TRBD1 matches at 8 bases. The CDR3 totals 18 residues. Germline V gives CDR1 ENHRY, CDR2 SYGVKD. The V and J ends lost 1 base and 0 bases, in that order; junction bases with no gene match: 8. The CDR3 loop reads CAISEFRDRISSNQPQHF. CDR3 in DNA: TGTGCCATCAGTGAGTTCCGGGACAGGATTAGTAGCAATCAGCCCCAGCATTTT.

This clone has only one observation. The chain couples TRBV6-2 or TRBV6-3 to TRBJ2-1; no clear D. The V end was cut by 6 bases, the J end by 2 bases, with 8 bases between. CDR3 length: 13 amino acids. Germline values: CDR1 MNHEY, CDR2 SVGEGT. In nucleotides, the CDR3 is TGTGCCAGCAGCACGGTCGCCTACAATGAGCAGTTCTTC. Its translation is CASSTVAYNEQFF.